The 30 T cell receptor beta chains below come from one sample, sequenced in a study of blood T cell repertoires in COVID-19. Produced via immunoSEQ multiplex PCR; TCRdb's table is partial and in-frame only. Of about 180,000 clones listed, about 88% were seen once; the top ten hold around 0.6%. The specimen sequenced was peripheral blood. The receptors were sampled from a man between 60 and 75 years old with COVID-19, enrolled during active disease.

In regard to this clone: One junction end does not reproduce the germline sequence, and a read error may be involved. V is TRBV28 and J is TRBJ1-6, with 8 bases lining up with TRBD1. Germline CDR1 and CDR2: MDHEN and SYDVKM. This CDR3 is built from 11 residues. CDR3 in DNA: TGTGCCAGCGGAAAGGCGGACAGGGTGGGCTTT. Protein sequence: CASGKADRVGF.

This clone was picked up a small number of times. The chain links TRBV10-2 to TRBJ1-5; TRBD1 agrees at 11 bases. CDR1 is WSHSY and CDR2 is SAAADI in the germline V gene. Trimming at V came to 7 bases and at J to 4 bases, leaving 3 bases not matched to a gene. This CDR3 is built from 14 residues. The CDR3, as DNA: TGCGCCAGCACGGGACAGGGGGGGAATCAGCCCCAGCATTTT. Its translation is CASTGQGGNQPQHF.

CDR3 residues: CASSLVLQVNMNTEAFF. The DNA for the CDR3 is TGCGCCAGCAGCTTGGTCTTACAGGTTAACATGAACACTGAAGCTTTCTTT. The chain combines TRBV5-1 with TRBJ1-1; D is possibly TRBD1 (5 bases). The CDR3 is 17 amino acids. Germline V gives CDR1 SGHRS, CDR2 YFSETQ. V was trimmed by 0 bases and J by 0 bases, leaving 15 bases between them.

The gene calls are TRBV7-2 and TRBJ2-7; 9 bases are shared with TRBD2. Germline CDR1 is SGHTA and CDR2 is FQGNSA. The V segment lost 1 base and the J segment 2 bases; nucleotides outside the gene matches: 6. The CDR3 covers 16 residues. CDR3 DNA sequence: TGTGCCAGCAGCTTAGGGATCGCGGGAGGGCCCTACGAGCAGTACTTC. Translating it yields CASSLGIAGGPYEQYF.

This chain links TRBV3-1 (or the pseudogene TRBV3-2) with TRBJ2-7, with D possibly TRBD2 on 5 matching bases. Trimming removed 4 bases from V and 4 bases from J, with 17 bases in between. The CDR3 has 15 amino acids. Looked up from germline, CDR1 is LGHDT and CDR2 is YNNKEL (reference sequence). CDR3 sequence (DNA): TGTGCCAGCAGCCCGGATCCCGTTCGGGAATACGAGCAGTACTTC. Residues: CASSPDPVREYEQYF.

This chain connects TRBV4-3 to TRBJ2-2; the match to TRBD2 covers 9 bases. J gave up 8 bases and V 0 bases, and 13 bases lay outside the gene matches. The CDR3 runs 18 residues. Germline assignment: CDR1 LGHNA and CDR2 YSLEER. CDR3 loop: CASSQETAGGPLTGELFF. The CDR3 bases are TGCGCCAGCAGCCAAGAAACAGCGGGAGGTCCACTTACGGGGGAGCTGTTTTTT.

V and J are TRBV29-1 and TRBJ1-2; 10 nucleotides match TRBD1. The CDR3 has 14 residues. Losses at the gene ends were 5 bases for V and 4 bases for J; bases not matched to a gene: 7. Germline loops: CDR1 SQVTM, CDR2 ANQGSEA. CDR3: CSVFSGQGTYGYTF. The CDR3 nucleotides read TGCAGCGTTTTCTCGGGACAGGGGACCTATGGCTACACCTTC.

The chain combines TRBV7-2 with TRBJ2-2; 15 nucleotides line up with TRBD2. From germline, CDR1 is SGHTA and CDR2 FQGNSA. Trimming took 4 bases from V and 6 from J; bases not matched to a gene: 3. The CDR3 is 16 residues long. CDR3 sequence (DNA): TGTGCCAGCAGCTCGGGACTAGCGGGAGGAGCCGGGGAGCTGTTTTTT. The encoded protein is CASSSGLAGGAGELFF.

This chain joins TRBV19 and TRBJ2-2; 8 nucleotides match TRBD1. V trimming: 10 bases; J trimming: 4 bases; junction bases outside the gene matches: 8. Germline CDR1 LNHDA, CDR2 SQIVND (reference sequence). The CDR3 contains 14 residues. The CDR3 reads CATTGGWGTGELFF. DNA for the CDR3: TGTGCCACAACAGGGGGATGGGGCACCGGGGAGCTGTTTTTT.

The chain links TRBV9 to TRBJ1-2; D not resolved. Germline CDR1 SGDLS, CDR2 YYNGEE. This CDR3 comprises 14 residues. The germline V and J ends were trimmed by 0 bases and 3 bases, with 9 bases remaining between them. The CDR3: CASSVEWGDYGYTF. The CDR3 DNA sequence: TGTGCCAGCAGCGTAGAGTGGGGAGACTATGGCTACACCTTC.

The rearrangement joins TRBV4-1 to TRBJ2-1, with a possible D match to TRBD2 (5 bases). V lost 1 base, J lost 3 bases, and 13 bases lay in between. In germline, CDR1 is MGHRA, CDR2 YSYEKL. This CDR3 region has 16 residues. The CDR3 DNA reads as TGCGCCAGCAGCCAAGTAGGTGGGAGAGGCTACAATGAGCAGTTCTTC. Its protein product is CASSQVGGRGYNEQFF.

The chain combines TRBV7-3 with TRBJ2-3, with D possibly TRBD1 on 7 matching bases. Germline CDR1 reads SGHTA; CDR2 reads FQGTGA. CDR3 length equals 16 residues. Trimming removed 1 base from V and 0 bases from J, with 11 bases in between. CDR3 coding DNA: TGTGCCAGCAGCTTAAGGCAGGGGGGTAGCACAGATACGCAGTATTTT. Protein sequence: CASSLRQGGSTDTQYF. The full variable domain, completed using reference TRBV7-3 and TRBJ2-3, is GAGVSQTPSNKVTEKGKYVELRCDPISGHTALYWYRQSLGQGPEFLIYFQGTGAADDSGLPNDRFFAVRPEGSVSTLKIQRTERGDSAVYLCASSLRQGGSTDTQYFGPGTRLTVL.

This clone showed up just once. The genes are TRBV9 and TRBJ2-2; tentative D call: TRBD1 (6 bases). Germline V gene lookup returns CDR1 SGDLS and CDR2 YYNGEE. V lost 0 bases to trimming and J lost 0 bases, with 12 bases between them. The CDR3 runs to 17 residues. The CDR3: CASSVAADSANTGELFF. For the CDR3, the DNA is TGTGCCAGCAGCGTAGCGGCGGACAGCGCGAACACCGGGGAGCTGTTTTTT.

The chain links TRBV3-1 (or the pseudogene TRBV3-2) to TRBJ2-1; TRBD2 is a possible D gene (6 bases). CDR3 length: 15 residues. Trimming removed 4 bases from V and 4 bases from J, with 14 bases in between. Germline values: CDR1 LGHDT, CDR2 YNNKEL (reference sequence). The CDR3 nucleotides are TGTGCCAGCAGCCTCGGTGGTAGCGGTTACAATGAGCAGTTCTTC. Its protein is CASSLGGSGYNEQFF.

The CDR3 DNA sequence: TGTGCCAGCAGGCCTCCTAGCGGGGGGGCCAAGACCCAGTACTTC. Its protein is CASRPPSGGAKTQYF. The chain joins TRBV7-9 to TRBJ2-5; 12 bases agree with TRBD2. The trim removed 6 bases at V and 6 bases at J, leaving 8 bases unmatched. From germline, CDR1 is SEHNR and CDR2 FQNEAQ (reference sequence). This CDR3 is built from 15 residues.

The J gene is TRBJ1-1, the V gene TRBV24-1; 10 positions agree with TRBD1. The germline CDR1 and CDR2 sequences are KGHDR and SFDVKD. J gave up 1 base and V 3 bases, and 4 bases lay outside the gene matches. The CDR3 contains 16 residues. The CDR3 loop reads CATSDQGTGANTEAFF. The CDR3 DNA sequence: TGTGCCACCAGTGATCAAGGGACAGGGGCGAACACTGAAGCTTTCTTT.

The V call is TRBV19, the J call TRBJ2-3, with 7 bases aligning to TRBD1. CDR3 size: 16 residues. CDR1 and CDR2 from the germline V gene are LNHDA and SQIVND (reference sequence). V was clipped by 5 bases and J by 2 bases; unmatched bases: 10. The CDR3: CASSGRTGSSTDTQYF. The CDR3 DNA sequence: TGTGCCAGTAGTGGGCGGACAGGTAGTTCCACAGATACGCAGTATTTT. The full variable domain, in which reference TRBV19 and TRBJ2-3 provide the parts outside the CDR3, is DGGITQSPKYLFRKEGQNVTLSCEQNLNHDAMYWYRQDPGQGLRLIYYSQIVNDFQKGDIAEGYSVSREKKESFPLTVTSAQKNPTAFYLCASSGRTGSSTDTQYFGPGTRLTVL.

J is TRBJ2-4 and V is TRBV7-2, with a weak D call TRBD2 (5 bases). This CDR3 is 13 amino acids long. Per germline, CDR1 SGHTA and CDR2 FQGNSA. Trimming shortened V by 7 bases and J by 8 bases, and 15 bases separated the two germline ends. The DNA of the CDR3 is TGTGCCAGCAATCAAGACGGGGTTGACATTCAGTACTTC. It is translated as CASNQDGVDIQYF.

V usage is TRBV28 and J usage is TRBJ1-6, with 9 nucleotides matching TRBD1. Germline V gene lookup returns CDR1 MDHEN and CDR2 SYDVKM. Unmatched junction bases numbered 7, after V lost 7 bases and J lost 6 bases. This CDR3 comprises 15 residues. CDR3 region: CASTPPGQGNSPLHF. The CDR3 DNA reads TGTGCCAGCACCCCCCCGGGACAGGGTAATTCACCCCTCCACTTT.

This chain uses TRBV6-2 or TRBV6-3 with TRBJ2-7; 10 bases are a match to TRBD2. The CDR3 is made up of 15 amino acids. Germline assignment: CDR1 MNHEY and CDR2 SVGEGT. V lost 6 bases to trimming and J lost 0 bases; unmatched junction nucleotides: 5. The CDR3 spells CASSDGTSVSYEQYF. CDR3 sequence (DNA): TGTGCCAGCAGCGACGGGACTAGCGTCTCCTACGAGCAGTACTTC.

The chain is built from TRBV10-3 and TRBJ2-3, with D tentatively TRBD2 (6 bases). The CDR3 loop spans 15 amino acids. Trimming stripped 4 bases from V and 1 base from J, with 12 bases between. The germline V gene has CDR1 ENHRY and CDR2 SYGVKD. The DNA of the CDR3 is TGTGCCATCAGTGCGTCCAGCGGGCGCACAGATACGCAGTATTTT. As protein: CAISASSGRTDTQYF.

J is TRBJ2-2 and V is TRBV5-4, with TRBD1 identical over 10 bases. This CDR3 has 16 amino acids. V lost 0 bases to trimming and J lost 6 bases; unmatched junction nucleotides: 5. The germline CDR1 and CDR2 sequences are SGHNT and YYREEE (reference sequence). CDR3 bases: TGTGCCAGCAGCTTGGGGGGGACAGGGGAGTCCGGGGAGCTGTTTTTT. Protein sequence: CASSLGGTGESGELFF.

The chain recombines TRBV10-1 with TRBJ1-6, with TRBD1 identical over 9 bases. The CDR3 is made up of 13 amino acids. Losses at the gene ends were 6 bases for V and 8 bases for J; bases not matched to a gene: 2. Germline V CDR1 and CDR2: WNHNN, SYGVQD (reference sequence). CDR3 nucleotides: TGCGCCAGCAGAAGGGACAGGGATTCACCCCTCCACTTT. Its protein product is CASRRDRDSPLHF.

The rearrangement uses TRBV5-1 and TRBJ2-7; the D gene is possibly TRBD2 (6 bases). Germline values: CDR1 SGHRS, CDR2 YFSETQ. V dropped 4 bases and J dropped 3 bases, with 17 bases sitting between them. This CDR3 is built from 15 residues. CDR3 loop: CASSPRASRGYEQYF. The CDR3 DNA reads TGCGCCAGCAGCCCTCGCGCATCGCGGGGCTACGAGCAGTACTTC.

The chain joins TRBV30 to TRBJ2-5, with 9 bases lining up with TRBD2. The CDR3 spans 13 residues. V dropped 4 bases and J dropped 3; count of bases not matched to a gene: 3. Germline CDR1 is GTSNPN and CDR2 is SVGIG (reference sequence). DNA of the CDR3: TGTGCCTGGAAAATAGCGGGAGAAGAGACCCAGTACTTC. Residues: CAWKIAGEETQYF.

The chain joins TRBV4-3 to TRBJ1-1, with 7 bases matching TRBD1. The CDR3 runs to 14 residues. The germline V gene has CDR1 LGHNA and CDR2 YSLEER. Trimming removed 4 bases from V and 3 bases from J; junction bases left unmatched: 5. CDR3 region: CASSRGRGYTEAFF. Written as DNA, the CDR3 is TGCGCCAGCAGCCGAGGCAGGGGGTACACTGAAGCTTTCTTT.

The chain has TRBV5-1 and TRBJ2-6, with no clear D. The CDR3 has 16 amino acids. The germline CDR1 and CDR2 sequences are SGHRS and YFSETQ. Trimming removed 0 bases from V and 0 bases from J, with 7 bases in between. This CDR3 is CASSLELYSGANVLTF. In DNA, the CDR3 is TGCGCCAGCAGCTTGGAACTCTACTCTGGGGCCAACGTCCTGACTTTC.

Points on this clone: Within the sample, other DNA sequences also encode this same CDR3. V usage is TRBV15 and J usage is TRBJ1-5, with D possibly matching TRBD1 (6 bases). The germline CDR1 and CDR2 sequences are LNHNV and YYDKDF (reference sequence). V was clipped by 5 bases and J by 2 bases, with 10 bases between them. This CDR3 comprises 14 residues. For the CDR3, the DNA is TGTGCCACCAGCGGAGGGGGGGGCAATCAGCCCCAGCATTTT. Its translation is CATSGGGGNQPQHF.

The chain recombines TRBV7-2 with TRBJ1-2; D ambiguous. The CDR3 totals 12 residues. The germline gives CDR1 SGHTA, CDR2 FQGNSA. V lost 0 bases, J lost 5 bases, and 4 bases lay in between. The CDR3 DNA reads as TGTGCCAGCAGCTTAGCCGCGTATGGCTACACCTTC. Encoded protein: CASSLAAYGYTF.

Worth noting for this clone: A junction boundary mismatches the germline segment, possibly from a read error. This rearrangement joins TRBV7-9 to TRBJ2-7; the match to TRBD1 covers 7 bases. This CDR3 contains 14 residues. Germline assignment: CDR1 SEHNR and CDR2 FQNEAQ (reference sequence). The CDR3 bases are TGTGCCACCCCTTCAAGGGACAGCTCCGACGAGCAGTACTTC. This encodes CATPSRDSSDEQYF. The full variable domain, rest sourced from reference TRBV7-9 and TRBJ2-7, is DTGVSQNPRHKITKRGQNVTFRCDPISEHNRLYWYRQTLGQGPEFLTYFQNEAQLEKSRLLSDRFSAERPKGSFSTLEIQRTEQGDSAMYLCATPSRDSSDEQYFGPGTRLTVT.